Below are 29 T cell receptor beta chains sequenced from a single sample in a study of tumor and adjacent non-tumor tissue in lung cancer. A modified ARM-PCR protocol with three rounds of nested PCR amplified TCRbeta. TCRdb re-called the multiplex PCR reads through MiXCR, storing one row per CDR3 protein. The sample gives 200,000 to 250,000 distinct CDR3 sequences, roughly 70% of which show up once; roughly a quarter is in the top ten. The template was RNA from unsorted bulk tissue. Sequencing input: lung tumor tissue. The source is a man between 60 and 70 years old with non-small cell lung cancer.

Points on this clonotype: A much larger clone lies one base from this, so it may be a read error. The CDR3 reads CASSGLAGGPYTQYF. Written as DNA, the CDR3 is TGTGCCAGCAGTGGACTAGCGGGAGGGCCATATACGCAGTATTTT. This chain joins TRBV6-1 and TRBJ2-3, with 14 bases aligning to TRBD2. V lost 4 bases, J lost 7 bases, and 4 bases stayed unmatched. Germline V CDR1 and CDR2: MNHNS, SASEGT. The CDR3 totals 15 residues.

Comment on this clonotype: Because the CDR3 is missing its conserved closing phenylalanine or tryptophan, this is likely a read error. V is TRBV11-3 and J is TRBJ2-1, with a weak D call TRBD2 (5 bases). This CDR3 region has 14 residues. The V gene lost 3 bases and the J gene lost 10 bases, with 16 bases spanning the gap. Germline V CDR1 and CDR2: SGHNT, YENEEA. CDR3 sequence (DNA): TGTGCCAGCAGCTTCGATGCACCCCCTAGCGAGCAGTTCTTA. This encodes CASSFDAPPSEQFL.

This clonotype has at least ten counts. The chain carries TRBV6-5 and TRBJ2-1, with 7 bases identical to TRBD1. This CDR3 comprises 16 residues. V lost 7 bases and J lost 8; bases outside the gene matches: 17. Germline CDR1 and CDR2: MNHEY and SVGAGI. This chain's CDR3 is CASTRGPGQRVDEQFF. CDR3 DNA sequence: TGTGCCAGCACAAGGGGGCCGGGACAAAGGGTCGATGAGCAGTTCTTC.

A word on this clonotype: The CDR3 ends on some other residue instead of the conserved phenylalanine or tryptophan, so this is likely a read error. The J gene is TRBJ2-5, the V gene TRBV12-3 or TRBV12-4; a possible D gene is TRBD2 (6 bases). V dropped 9 bases and J dropped 6 bases, with 26 bases sitting between them. This CDR3 spans 16 amino acids. The CDR3 here is CASSPDWTGDQQTQYY. The CDR3 DNA reads TGTGCCAGTAGCCCCGATTGGACGGGGGATCAACAGACCCAGTACTAC.

This chain joins TRBV20-1 and TRBJ2-1, with TRBD2 matching over 13 bases. The CDR3 is made up of 15 amino acids. V lost 0 bases to trimming and J lost 12 bases; unmatched junction nucleotides: 8. CDR1 DFQATT and CDR2 SNEGSKA come from the germline V gene (reference sequence). The DNA for the CDR3 is TGCAGTGCTAGAGATACTAGCGGGGGGGCTGATGGGCAGTTCTTC. Translating it yields CSARDTSGGADGQFF.

This clonotype has more than one count but fewer than ten. CDR3 sequence: CSARDSLRITDTQYF. The CDR3 DNA reads TGCAGTGCTAGAGACAGCCTTAGAATCACAGATACGCAGTATTTT. The chain links TRBV20-1 to TRBJ2-3; no reliable D call. CDR3 length: 15 residues. Germline V gene data show CDR1 as DFQATT and CDR2 as SNEGSKA (reference sequence). Trimming took off 0 bases at V and 2 bases at J, with 12 bases between the two ends.

This clonotype has more than one count but fewer than ten. The V gene is TRBV6-5, the J gene TRBJ2-6; D uncertain. The CDR3 runs 15 residues. Germline V gives CDR1 MNHEY, CDR2 SVGAGI. The V gene lost 4 bases and the J gene lost 0 bases, with 7 bases spanning the gap. This chain's CDR3 is CASSSRRSGANVLTF. The DNA of the CDR3 is TGTGCCAGCAGTTCACGGCGCTCTGGGGCCAACGTCCTGACTTTC.

The chain is built from TRBV28 and TRBJ2-1; no reliable D call. The CDR3 runs to 11 residues. Trimming shortened V by 4 bases and J by 8 bases, and 6 bases separated the two germline ends. Germline V gene data show CDR1 as MDHEN and CDR2 as SYDVKM. Here the CDR3 reads CASSWTDEQFF. CDR3 coding DNA: TGTGCCAGCAGTTGGACGGATGAGCAGTTCTTC. Looking up the rest from reference TRBV28 and TRBJ2-1 gives the full variable domain: DVKVTQSSRYLVKRTGEKVFLECVQDMDHENMFWYRQDPGLGLRLIYFSYDVKMKEKGDIPEGYSVSREKKERFSLILESASTNQTSMYLCASSWTDEQFFGPGTRLTVL.

As to this clonotype: The junction departs from germline at one end; a sequencing error may be responsible. The V gene is TRBV20-1, the J gene TRBJ2-5; D might be TRBD1 or TRBD2, each matching 6 bases. Germline V gene sequence: CDR1 DFQATT, CDR2 SNEGSKA (reference sequence). There are 14 residues in the CDR3. The CDR3 spells CSVRAGGHQETQYF. CDR3 coding DNA: TGCAGTGTTAGAGCTGGGGGGCACCAAGAGACCCAGTACTTC.

Within the sample, this clonotype is medium-sized. The chain uses TRBV11-3 and TRBJ2-7; TRBD2 agrees at 7 bases. This CDR3 region has 14 residues. The V and J ends lost 2 bases and 5 bases, in that order; junction bases with no gene match: 6. Germline CDR1 reads SGHNT; CDR2 reads YENEEA. The CDR3 DNA follows: TGTGCCAGCAGCTTAACGGGGGGATCCCACGAGCAGTACTTC. Translation: CASSLTGGSHEQYF.

The chain links TRBV6-5 to TRBJ2-7; 11 positions agree with TRBD1. The V gene's germline CDR1 is MNHEY and CDR2 SVGAGI. J lost 0 bases, V lost 6 bases, and 4 bases had no gene match. The CDR3 spans 15 residues. CDR3: CASSWDRGSSYEQYF. DNA for the CDR3: TGTGCCAGCAGCTGGGACAGGGGGAGCTCCTACGAGCAGTACTTC.

The CDR3 DNA is TGTGCCAGCAGTTACTCAACCCTGGAGGGAGAGACCCAGTACTTC. Translation gives CASSYSTLEGETQYF. The chain recombines TRBV6-5 with TRBJ2-5, with D tentatively TRBD2 (6 bases). The CDR3 contains 15 residues. V lost 0 bases, J lost 4 bases, and 12 bases lay in between. Germline values: CDR1 MNHEY, CDR2 SVGAGI.

On this clonotype: No conserved phenylalanine or tryptophan ends this CDR3, so it is likely a read error. This chain links TRBV4-2 with TRBJ2-1; D might be TRBD1 (6 bases). V was shortened by 1 base and J by 7 bases, with 17 bases between the two germline ends. This CDR3 is 16 amino acids long. Germline CDR1 is LGHNA and CDR2 is YNFKEQ. The CDR3 nucleotides read TGTGCCAGCAGCCAAGTCGAACAGGGCAACGGGAATGAGCAGTTCCTC. Translating it yields CASSQVEQGNGNEQFL.

The V gene is TRBV5-1, the J gene TRBJ2-7, with 8 bases lining up with TRBD2. J lost 2 bases, V lost 6 bases, and 7 bases had no gene match. The CDR3 consists of 14 residues. Germline V gene data show CDR1 as SGHRS and CDR2 as YFSETQ. CDR3 coding DNA: TGCGCCAGCACGGCGAGCGGGAGCCCCTACGAGCAGTACTTC. This codes for CASTASGSPYEQYF.

Comment on this clonotype: A much more abundant neighbour one base away suggests this may be a read error. V and J are TRBV29-1 and TRBJ1-6, with D possibly being TRBD1 (5 bases). CDR1 SQVTM and CDR2 ANQGSEA come from the germline V gene. The CDR3 contains 13 residues. The V end was cut by 4 bases, the J end by 7 bases, with 11 bases between. The CDR3: CSVGQWDNSPLHF. For the CDR3, the DNA is TGCAGCGTTGGACAGTGGGACAATTCACCCCTCCACTTT.

This chain joins TRBV11-2 and TRBJ2-3; 7 bases are a match to TRBD2. V trimming: 11 bases; J trimming: 4 bases; junction bases outside the gene matches: 9. The CDR3 runs 13 residues. CDR1 SGHAT and CDR2 FQNNGV come from the germline V gene. This chain's CDR3 is CADVPGGSDTQYF. DNA for the CDR3: TGTGCCGACGTGCCGGGGGGATCAGATACGCAGTATTTT. Full variable domain (outside the CDR3, taken from reference TRBV11-2 and TRBJ2-3): EAGVAQSPRYKIIEKRQSVAFWCNPISGHATLYWYQQILGQGPKLLIQFQNNGVVDDSQLPKDRFSAERLKGVDSTLKIQPAKLEDSAVYLCADVPGGSDTQYFGPGTRLTVL.

Worth noting for this clonotype: A read error is possible here, since a much larger clone lies one base away. The V and J genes are TRBV6-1 and TRBJ1-5; possible D gene TRBD1, 5 bases. The CDR3 contains 14 residues. Germline V lookup: CDR1 MNHNS, CDR2 SASEGT. The CDR3 DNA sequence: TGTGCCAGCAGTGAAGCGGCAGGGACCCAGCCCCAGCTTTTT. Translated: CASSEAAGTQPQLF.

The chain links TRBV29-1 to TRBJ2-2; D tentatively reads TRBD1 or TRBD2 (5 bases each). Trimming left V 4 bases short and J 3 bases short, with 12 bases between. The CDR3 totals 14 residues. Germline lookup yields CDR1 SQVTM and CDR2 ANQGSEA. As DNA, the CDR3 is TGCAGCGTTGGAGGGGAGACACACACCGGGGAGCTGTTTTTT. Amino acids: CSVGGETHTGELFF.

About this clonotype itself: A much larger clonotype is one base distant, so this may be a read error. The chain combines TRBV29-1 with TRBJ2-3, with D unclear. From germline, CDR1 is SQVTM and CDR2 ANQGSEA. The CDR3 is made up of 14 amino acids. CDR3 DNA sequence: TGCAGCGTTGTAGGCCGGAGTAGCACAGATATGCAGTATTTT. This encodes CSVVGRSSTDMQYF.

Concerning this clonotype itself: Mismatch with germline at one junction end may stem from a read error. This chain uses TRBV11-1 with TRBJ2-2; tentatively, D is TRBD2 (6 bases). The CDR3 consists of 15 residues. Germline V gene lookup returns CDR1 SGHAT and CDR2 FQDESV (reference sequence). The chain's CDR3 is CASSPWASESGELFF. Here the CDR3 DNA reads TGCGCCAGCAGCCCTTGGGCTAGCGAGTCAGGGGAGCTGTTTTTT.

The V gene is TRBV7-9, the J gene TRBJ2-2; D uncertain. The CDR3 contains 11 residues. Germline V lookup: CDR1 SEHNR, CDR2 FQNEAQ (reference sequence). V shed 6 bases and J shed 7 bases, with 6 bases lying between them. DNA of the CDR3: TGTGCCAGCAGTAAGAGCGGGGAGCTGTTTTTT. This encodes CASSKSGELFF.

The V and J genes are TRBV10-2 and TRBJ2-1; no clear D. Trimming took off 4 bases at V and 0 bases at J, with 13 bases between the two ends. The CDR3 extends over 16 amino acids. CDR1 and CDR2 (germline): WSHSY, SAAADI. CDR3 protein: CASSVLGCLSYNEQFF. DNA for the CDR3: TGCGCCAGCAGTGTCCTAGGGTGTCTCTCCTACAATGAGCAGTTCTTC.

The chain links TRBV5-8 to TRBJ2-3; possibly TRBD1 for D (6 bases). The ends were cut back, 1 base at V and 1 base at J, with 7 bases in the middle. The CDR3 extends over 14 amino acids. Germline V gives CDR1 SGHTS, CDR2 YDEGEE. In DNA, the CDR3 is TGTGCCAGCAGCTTGAGGACAGGCACAGATACGCAGTATTTT. Its protein is CASSLRTGTDTQYF.

A word on this clonotype: This may stem from a read error, because a much larger clone lies one nucleotide away. This chain connects TRBV29-1 to TRBJ2-3; TRBD2 matches 12 bases. The CDR3 sequence is 14 residues long. Per germline, CDR1 SQVTM and CDR2 ANQGSEA. With V trimmed by 4 bases and J by 5 bases, 4 bases remained unmatched. The CDR3 DNA is TGCAGCGTTGTGACTAGCGGGAGCCAAGATACGCAGTATTTT. Protein sequence: CSVVTSGSQDTQYF.

Details on this clonotype: This may be a read error, as it is one base from a much larger clone. The rearrangement joins TRBV20-1 to TRBJ2-7; weak D call: TRBD2 (5 bases). The CDR3 length is 13 residues. Germline V gene lookup returns CDR1 DFQATT and CDR2 SNEGSKA (reference sequence). The CDR3 DNA follows: TGCAGTGATAGAGGAGCGGTGCCCTACGAGCAGTACTTC. Its translation is CSDRGAVPYEQYF.

The count of this clonotype is one. The junction differs from germline at one of its ends, possibly a read error. Here the CDR3 reads CNARVYFREQETQYF. The CDR3 DNA sequence: TGCAATGCTAGAGTGTACTTCCGAGAACAAGAGACCCAGTACTTC. The chain uses TRBV20-1 and TRBJ2-5, with unresolved D. The CDR3 length is 15 residues. CDR1 and CDR2 from the germline V gene are DFQATT and SNEGSKA (reference sequence).

Of note for this clonotype: A read error may account for a junction end that differs from germline. This chain uses TRBV12-3 or TRBV12-4 with TRBJ2-3, with D perhaps matching TRBD2 (7 bases). The CDR3 loop spans 15 amino acids. CDR3 protein: CASTGTSGDTDTRYF. The CDR3 region has the DNA TGTGCCAGCACAGGGACCAGCGGGGACACAGATACGCGGTATTTT.

Note on this clonotype: At one boundary the junction diverges from the germline segment, which might be a read error. This rearrangement joins TRBV4-3 to TRBJ1-2; possibly TRBD1 for D (5 bases). The CDR3 extends over 17 amino acids. Germline CDR1 and CDR2: LGHNA and YSLEER. The CDR3 reads CASCRSGTFFSNYSYTF. The CDR3 DNA follows: TGCGCCAGCTGTCGCTCCGGGACGTTTTTCTCTAACTATAGCTACACCTTC.

The V gene is TRBV5-6, the J gene TRBJ1-2, with D perhaps TRBD1 (5 bases). Germline values: CDR1 SGHDT, CDR2 YYEEEE. This CDR3 is 15 amino acids long. Trimming removed 4 bases at V and 2 bases at J, with 15 bases between. The CDR3 coding sequence is TGTGCCAGCAGCCGGAACCCGACAGAAAACTATGGCTACACCTTC. Residues: CASSRNPTENYGYTF.